One T cell receptor (beta chain) is described in this entry. These data belong to a study of CD8 T cells in Susac syndrome. Sequencing of TCR beta was undertaken in CD8+ and CD4+ T cells derived from blood. The patients serving as multiple sclerosis controls were treatment-naive. They had stable or active relapsing-remitting disease and fulfilled revised McDonald criteria. Purification of the CD8+ and CD4+ T cells relied on negative isolation, and TEMRA cells underwent FACS enrichment. Germline V gene lookup returns CDR1 SEHNR and CDR2 FQNEAQ (reference sequence). V was pared by 4 bases and J by 7 bases, with 8 bases of the junction left unmatched. This CDR3 has 15 residues. RNA amounts of roughly 0.5 to 1 ug underwent reverse transcription with random hexamers. The method of amplification for TCR beta CDR3 was immunoSEQ multiplex PCR, covering 54 Vbeta and 13 Jbeta. From the immunoSEQ multiplex PCR reads, TCRdb called clonotypes with MiXCR, one entry per CDR3 protein. The sample has some 300,000 distinct CDR3 sequences, about 82% seen once.

This clonotype was obtained from a human donor with multiple sclerosis. Sample: CD8+ T cells from PBMCs. The rearrangement links TRBV7-9 to TRBJ2-7; TRBD1 matches 12 bases. CDR3 in amino acids: CASSWRDRGLWEQYF. The CDR3, as DNA: TGTGCCAGCAGCTGGAGGGACAGGGGGCTTTGGGAGCAGTACTTC.